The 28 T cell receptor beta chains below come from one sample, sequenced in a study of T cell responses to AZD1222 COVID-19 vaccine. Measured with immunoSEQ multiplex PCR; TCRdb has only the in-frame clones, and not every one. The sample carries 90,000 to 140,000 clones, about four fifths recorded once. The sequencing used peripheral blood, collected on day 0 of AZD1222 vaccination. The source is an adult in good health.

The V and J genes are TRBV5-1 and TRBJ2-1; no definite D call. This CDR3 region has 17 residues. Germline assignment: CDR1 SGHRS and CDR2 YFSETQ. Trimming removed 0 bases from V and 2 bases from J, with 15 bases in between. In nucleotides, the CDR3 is TGCGCCAGCAGCTTGGGGCCTCGAACGGCTCCCTACAATGAGCAGTTCTTC. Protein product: CASSLGPRTAPYNEQFF.

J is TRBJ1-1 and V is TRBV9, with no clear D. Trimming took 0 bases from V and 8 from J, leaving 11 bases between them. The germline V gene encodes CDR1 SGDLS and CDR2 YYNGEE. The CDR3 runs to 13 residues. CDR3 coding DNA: TGTGCCAGCAGCGTAGTTTCAGAAGGAGAAGCTTTCTTT. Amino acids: CASSVVSEGEAFF.

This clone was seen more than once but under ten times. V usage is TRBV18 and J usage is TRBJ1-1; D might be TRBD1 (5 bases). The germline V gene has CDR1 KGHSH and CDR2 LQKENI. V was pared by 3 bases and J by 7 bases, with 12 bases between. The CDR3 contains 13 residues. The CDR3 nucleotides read TGTGCCAGCTCACCGGGGCAAGGGGATGAAGCTTTCTTT. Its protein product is CASSPGQGDEAFF. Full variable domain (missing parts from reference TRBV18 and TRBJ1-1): NAGVMQNPRHLVRRRGQEARLRCSPMKGHSHVYWYRQLPEEGLKFMVYLQKENIIDESGMPKERFSAEFPKEGPSILRIQQVVRGDSAAYFCASSPGQGDEAFFGQGTRLTVV.

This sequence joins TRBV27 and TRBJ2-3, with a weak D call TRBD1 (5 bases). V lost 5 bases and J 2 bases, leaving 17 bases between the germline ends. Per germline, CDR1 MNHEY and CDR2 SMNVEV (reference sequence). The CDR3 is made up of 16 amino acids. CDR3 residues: CASSPTGYVDTDTQYF. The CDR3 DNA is TGTGCCAGCAGTCCTACAGGATACGTTGACACAGATACGCAGTATTTT.

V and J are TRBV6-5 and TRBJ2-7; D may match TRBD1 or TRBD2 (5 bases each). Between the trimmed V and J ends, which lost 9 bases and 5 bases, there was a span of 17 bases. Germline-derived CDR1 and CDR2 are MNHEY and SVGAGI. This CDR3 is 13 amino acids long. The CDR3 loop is CASITITGHEQYF. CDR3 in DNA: TGTGCCAGTATCACGATCACGGGGCACGAGCAGTACTTC.

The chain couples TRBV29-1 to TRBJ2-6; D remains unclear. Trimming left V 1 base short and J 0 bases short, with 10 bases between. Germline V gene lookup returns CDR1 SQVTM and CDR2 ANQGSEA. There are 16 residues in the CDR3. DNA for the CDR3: TGCAGCGTTGAAGCGGGTGGATCCTCTGGGGCCAACGTCCTGACTTTC. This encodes CSVEAGGSSGANVLTF. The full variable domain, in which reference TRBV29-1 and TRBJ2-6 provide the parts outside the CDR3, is SAVISQKPSRDICQRGTSLTIQCQVDSQVTMMFWYRQQPGQSLTLIATANQGSEATYESGFVIDKFPISRPNLTFSTLTVSNMSPEDSSIYLCSVEAGGSSGANVLTFGAGSRLTVL.

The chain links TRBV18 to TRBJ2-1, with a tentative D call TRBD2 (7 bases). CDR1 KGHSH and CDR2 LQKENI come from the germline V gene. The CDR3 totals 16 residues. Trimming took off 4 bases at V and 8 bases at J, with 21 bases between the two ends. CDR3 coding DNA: TGTGCCAGCTCACGTACGGGGGGCCAGTTTGTTGATGAGCAGTTCTTC. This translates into CASSRTGGQFVDEQFF.

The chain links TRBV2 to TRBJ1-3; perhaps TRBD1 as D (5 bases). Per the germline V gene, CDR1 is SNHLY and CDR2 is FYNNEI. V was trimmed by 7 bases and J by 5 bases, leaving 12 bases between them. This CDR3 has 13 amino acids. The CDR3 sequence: CASNRDGRNTIYF. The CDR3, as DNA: TGTGCCAGCAATAGGGACGGGAGAAACACCATATATTTT.

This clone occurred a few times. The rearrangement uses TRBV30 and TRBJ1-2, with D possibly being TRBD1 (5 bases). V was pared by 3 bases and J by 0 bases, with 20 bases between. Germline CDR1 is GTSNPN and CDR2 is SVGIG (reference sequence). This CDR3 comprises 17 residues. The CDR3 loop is CAWREIGGAFTNYGYTF. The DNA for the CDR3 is TGTGCCTGGAGAGAGATAGGTGGGGCTTTCACTAACTATGGCTACACCTTC.

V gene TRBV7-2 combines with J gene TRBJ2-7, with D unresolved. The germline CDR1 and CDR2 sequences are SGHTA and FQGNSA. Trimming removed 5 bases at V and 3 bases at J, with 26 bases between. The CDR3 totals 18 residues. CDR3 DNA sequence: TGTGCCAGCAGCGCTCCAGAAGGGCAAATCTTCGAAGGCTACGAGCAGTACTTC. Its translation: CASSAPEGQIFEGYEQYF.

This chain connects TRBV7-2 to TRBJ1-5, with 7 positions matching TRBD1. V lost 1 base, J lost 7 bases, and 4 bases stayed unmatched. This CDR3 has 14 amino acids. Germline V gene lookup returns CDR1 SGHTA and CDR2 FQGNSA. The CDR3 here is CASSLGRQGQPQHF. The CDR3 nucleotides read TGTGCCAGCAGCTTAGGAAGACAGGGCCAGCCCCAGCATTTT.

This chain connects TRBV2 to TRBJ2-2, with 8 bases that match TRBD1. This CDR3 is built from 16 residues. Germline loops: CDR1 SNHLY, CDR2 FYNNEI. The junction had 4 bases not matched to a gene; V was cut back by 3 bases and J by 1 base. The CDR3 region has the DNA TGTGCCAGCAGTGAGAGGGGGACAGGGAACACCGGGGAGCTGTTTTTT. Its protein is CASSERGTGNTGELFF.

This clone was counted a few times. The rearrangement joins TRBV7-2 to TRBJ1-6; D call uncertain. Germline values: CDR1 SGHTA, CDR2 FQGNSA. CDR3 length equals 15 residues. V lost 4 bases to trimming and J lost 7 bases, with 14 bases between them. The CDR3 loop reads CASSSGRAENSPLHF. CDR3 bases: TGTGCCAGCAGCTCCGGGCGGGCGGAAAATTCACCCCTCCACTTT. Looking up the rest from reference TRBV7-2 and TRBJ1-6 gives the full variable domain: GAGVSQSPSNKVTEKGKDVELRCDPISGHTALYWYRQSLGQGLEFLIYFQGNSAPDKSGLPSDRFSAERTGGSVSTLTIQRTQQEDSAVYLCASSSGRAENSPLHFGNGTRLTVT.

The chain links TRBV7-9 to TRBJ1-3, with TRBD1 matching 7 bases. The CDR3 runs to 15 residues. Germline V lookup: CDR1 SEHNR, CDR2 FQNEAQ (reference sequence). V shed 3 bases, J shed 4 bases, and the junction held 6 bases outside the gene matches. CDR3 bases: TGTGCCAGCAGCTTCACAGGGGCGATGGGAAACACCATATATTTT. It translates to CASSFTGAMGNTIYF.

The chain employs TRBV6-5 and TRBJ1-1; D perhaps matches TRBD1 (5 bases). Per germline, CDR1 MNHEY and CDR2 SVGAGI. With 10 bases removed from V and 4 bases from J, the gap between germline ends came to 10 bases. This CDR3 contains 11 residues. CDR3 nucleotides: TGTGCCACCACTGGGGGCACTGAAGCTTTCTTT. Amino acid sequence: CATTGGTEAFF.

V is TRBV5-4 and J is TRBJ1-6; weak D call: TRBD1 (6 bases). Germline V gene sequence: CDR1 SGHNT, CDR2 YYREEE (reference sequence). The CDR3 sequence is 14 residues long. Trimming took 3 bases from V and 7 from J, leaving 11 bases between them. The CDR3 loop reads CASSSLGGNSPLHF. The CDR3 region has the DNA TGTGCCAGCAGCTCGCTTGGGGGCAATTCACCCCTCCACTTT.

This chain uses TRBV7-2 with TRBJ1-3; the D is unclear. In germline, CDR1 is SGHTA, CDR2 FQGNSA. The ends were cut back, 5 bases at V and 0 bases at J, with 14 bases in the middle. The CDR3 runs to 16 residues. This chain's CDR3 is CASSPYALGSGNTIYF. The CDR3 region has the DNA TGTGCCAGCAGCCCCTACGCGTTAGGCTCTGGAAACACCATATATTTT.

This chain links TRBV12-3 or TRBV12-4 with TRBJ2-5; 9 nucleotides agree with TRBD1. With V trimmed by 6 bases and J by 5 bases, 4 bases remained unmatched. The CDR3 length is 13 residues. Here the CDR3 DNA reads TGTGCCAGCAGCGACAGGGGGAGCGAGACCCAGTACTTC. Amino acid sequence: CASSDRGSETQYF.

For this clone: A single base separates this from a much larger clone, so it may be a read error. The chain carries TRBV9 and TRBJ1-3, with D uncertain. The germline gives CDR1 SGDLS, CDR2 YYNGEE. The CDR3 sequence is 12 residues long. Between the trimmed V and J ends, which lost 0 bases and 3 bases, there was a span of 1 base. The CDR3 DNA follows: TGTGCCAGCAGCGTAGGTGGAAACACCATATATTTT. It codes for CASSVGGNTIYF.

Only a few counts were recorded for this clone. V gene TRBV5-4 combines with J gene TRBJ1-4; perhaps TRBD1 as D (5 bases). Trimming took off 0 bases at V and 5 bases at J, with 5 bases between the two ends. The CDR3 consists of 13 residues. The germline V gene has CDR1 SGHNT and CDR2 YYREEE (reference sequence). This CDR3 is CASSLAGNEKLFF. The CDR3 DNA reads TGTGCCAGCAGCTTGGCAGGGAATGAAAAACTGTTTTTT.

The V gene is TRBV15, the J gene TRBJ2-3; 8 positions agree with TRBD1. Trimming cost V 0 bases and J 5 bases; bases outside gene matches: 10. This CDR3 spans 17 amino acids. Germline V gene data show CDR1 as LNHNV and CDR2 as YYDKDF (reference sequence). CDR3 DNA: TGTGCCACCAGCAGAGAAGGGCAGGGGGCTAACTTAGATACGCAGTATTTT. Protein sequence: CATSREGQGANLDTQYF.

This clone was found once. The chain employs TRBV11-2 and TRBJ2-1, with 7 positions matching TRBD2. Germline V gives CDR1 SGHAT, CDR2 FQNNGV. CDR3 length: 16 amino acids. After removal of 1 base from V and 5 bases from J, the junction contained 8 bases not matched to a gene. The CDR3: CASSLVPRGVDNEQFF. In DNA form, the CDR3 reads TGTGCCAGCAGCTTAGTCCCCCGGGGGGTAGACAATGAGCAGTTCTTC.

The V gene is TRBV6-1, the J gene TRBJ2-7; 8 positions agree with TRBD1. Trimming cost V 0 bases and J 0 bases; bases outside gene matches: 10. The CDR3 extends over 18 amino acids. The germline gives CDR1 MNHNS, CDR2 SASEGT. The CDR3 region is CASSEALRGTGSSYEQYF. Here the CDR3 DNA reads TGTGCCAGCAGTGAAGCGCTTCGGGGGACAGGTTCCTCCTACGAGCAGTACTTC.

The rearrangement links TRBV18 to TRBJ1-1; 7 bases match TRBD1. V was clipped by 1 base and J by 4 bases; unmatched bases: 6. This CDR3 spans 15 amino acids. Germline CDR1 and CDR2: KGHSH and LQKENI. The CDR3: CASSPLGQLATEAFF. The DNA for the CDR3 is TGTGCCAGCTCACCACTGGGACAGCTGGCCACTGAAGCTTTCTTT. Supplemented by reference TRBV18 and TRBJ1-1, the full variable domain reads NAGVMQNPRHLVRRRGQEARLRCSPMKGHSHVYWYRQLPEEGLKFMVYLQKENIIDESGMPKERFSAEFPKEGPSILRIQQVVRGDSAAYFCASSPLGQLATEAFFGQGTRLTVV.

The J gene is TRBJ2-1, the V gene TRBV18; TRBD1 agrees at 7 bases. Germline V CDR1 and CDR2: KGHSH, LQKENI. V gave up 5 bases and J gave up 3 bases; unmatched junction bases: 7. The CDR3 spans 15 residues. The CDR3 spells CASSAGTAIYNEQFF. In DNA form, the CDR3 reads TGTGCCAGCTCAGCCGGGACAGCAATCTACAATGAGCAGTTCTTC.

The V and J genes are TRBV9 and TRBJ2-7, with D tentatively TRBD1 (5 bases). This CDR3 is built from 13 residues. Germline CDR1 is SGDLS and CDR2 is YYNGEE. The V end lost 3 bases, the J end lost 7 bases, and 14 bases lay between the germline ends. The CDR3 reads CASSEHSPGEQYF. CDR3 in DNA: TGTGCCAGCAGCGAACACTCTCCAGGGGAGCAGTACTTC. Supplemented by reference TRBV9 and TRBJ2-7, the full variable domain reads DSGVTQTPKHLITATGQRVTLRCSPRSGDLSVYWYQQSLDQGLQFLIQYYNGEERAKGNILERFSAQQFPDLHSELNLSSLELGDSALYFCASSEHSPGEQYFGPGTRLTVT.

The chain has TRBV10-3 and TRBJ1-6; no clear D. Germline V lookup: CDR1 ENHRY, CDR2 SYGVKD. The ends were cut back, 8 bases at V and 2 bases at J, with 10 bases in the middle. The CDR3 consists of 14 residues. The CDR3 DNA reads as TGTGCCATCTGTCAGGACCCCTATAATTCACCCCTCCACTTT. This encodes CAICQDPYNSPLHF.

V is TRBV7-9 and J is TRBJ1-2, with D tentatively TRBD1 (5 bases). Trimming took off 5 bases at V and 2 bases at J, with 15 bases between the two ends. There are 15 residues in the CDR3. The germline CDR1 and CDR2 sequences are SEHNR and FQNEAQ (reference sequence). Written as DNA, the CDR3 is TGTGCCAGCAGCCCCCTTCTGTGGGGGAACTATGGCTACACCTTC. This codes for CASSPLLWGNYGYTF.